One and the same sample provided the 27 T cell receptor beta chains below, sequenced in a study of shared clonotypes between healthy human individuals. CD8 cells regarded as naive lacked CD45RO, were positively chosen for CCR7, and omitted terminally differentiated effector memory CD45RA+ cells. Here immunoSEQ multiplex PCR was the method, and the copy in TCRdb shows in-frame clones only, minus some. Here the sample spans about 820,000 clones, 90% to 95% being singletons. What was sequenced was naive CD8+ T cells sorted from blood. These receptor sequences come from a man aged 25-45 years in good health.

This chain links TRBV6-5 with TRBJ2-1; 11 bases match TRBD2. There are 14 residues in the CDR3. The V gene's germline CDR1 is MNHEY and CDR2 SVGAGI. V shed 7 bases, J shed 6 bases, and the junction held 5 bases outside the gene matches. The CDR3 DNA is TGTGCCAGCACCGGGACTAGCGGAACCAATGAGCAGTTCTTC. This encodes CASTGTSGTNEQFF.

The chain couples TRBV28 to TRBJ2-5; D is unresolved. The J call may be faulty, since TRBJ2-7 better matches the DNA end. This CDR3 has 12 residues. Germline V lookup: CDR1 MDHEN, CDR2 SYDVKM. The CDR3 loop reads CASNSNLREQYF. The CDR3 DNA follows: TGTGCCAGCAACAGTAATTTACGCGAGCAGTACTTC.

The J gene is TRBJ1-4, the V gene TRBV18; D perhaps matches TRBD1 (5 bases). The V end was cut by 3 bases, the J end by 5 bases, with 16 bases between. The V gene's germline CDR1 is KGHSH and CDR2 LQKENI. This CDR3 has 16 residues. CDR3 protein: CASSPNPGTGNEKLFF. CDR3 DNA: TGTGCCAGCTCACCTAATCCCGGGACGGGGAATGAAAAACTGTTTTTT.

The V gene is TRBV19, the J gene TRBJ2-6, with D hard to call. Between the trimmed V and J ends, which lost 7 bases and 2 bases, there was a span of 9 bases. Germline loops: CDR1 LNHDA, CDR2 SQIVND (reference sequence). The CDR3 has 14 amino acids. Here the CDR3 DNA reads TGTGCCAGTACTACTGGGCCTGGGGCCAACGTCCTGACTTTC. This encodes CASTTGPGANVLTF.

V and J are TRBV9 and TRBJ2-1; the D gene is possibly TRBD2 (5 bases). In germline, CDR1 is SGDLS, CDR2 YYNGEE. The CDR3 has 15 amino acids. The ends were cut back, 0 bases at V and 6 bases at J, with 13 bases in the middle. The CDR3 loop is CASSVGSGYPNEQFF. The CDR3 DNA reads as TGTGCCAGCAGCGTAGGTTCGGGGTATCCCAATGAGCAGTTCTTC.

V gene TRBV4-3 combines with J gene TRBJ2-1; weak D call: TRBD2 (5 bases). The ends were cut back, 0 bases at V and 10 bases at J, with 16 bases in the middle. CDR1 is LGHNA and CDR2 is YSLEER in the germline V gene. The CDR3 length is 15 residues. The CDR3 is CASSQDWLAPDEQFF. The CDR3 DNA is TGCGCCAGCAGCCAAGATTGGCTAGCTCCGGACGAGCAGTTCTTC.

The CDR3 is CASSPRLAGGPDTQYF. The CDR3 bases are TGTGCCAGCAGTCCCAGACTAGCGGGAGGTCCAGATACGCAGTATTTT. The V call is TRBV27, the J call TRBJ2-3; 13 positions agree with TRBD2. V lost 5 bases, J lost 4 bases, and 6 bases stayed unmatched. The CDR3 runs 16 residues. CDR1 MNHEY and CDR2 SMNVEV come from the germline V gene (reference sequence).

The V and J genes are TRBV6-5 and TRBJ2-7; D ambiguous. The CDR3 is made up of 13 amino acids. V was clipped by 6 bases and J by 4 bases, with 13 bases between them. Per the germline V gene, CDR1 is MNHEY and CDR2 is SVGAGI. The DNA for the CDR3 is TGTGCCAGCAGCCTCCTCCCAGATTACGAGCAGTACTTC. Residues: CASSLLPDYEQYF.

The CDR3 sequence: CASSGSLNEQFF. The CDR3 DNA is TGTGCCAGCAGTGGCTCGTTAAATGAGCAGTTCTTC. The V gene is TRBV27, the J gene TRBJ2-1; D gene ambiguous. Germline CDR1 reads MNHEY; CDR2 reads SMNVEV (reference sequence). The CDR3 extends over 12 amino acids. V dropped 5 bases and J dropped 7 bases, with 9 bases sitting between them.

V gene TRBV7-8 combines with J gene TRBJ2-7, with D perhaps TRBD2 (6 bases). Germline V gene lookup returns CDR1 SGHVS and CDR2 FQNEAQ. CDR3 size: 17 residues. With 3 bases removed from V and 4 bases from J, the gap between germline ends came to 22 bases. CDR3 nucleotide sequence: TGTGCCAGCAGCTTTCCCCGGGCGGGACGACAGATATACGAGCAGTACTTC. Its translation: CASSFPRAGRQIYEQYF.

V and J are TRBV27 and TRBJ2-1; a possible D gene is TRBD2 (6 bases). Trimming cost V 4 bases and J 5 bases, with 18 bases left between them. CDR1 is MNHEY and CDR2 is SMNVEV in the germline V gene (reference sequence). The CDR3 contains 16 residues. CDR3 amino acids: CASSSSWGEFDNEQFF. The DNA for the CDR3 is TGTGCCAGCAGTTCTTCTTGGGGGGAGTTTGACAATGAGCAGTTCTTC.

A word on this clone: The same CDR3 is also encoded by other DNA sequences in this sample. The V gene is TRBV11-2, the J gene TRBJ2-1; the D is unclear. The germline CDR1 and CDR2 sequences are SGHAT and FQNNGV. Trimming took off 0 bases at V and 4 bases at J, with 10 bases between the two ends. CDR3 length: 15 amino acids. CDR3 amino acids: CASSLEVSSYNEQFF. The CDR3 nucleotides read TGTGCCAGCAGCTTAGAGGTTAGCAGTTACAATGAGCAGTTCTTC.

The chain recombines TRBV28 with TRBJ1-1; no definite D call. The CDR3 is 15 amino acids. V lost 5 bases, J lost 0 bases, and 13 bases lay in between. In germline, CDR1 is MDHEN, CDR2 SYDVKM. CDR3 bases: TGTGCCAGCAGTGAAGCCGGGAATTTGAACACTGAAGCTTTCTTT. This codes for CASSEAGNLNTEAFF.

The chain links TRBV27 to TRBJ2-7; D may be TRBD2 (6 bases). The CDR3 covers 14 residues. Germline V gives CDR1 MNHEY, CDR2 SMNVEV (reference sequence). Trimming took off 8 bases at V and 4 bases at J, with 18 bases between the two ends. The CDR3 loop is CASAGMGGVYEQYF. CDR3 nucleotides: TGTGCCAGCGCTGGCATGGGCGGGGTTTACGAGCAGTACTTC.

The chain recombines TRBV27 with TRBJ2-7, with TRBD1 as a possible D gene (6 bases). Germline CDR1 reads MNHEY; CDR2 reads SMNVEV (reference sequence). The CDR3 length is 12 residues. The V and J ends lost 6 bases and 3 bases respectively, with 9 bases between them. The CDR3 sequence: CASRRGYYEQYF. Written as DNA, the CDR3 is TGTGCCAGCAGGAGGGGGTACTACGAGCAGTACTTC.

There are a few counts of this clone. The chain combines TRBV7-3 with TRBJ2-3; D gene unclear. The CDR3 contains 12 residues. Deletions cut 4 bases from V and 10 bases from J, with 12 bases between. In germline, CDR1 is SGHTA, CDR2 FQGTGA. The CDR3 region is CASSSLVAPQYF. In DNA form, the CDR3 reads TGTGCCAGCAGCTCCCTTGTGGCCCCGCAGTATTTT.

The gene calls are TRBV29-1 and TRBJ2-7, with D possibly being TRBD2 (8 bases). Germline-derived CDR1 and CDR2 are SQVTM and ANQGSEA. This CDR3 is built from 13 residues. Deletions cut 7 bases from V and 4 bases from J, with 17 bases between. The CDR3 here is CSAKTGTRYEQYF. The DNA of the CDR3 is TGCAGCGCAAAGACAGGGACTAGATACGAGCAGTACTTC.

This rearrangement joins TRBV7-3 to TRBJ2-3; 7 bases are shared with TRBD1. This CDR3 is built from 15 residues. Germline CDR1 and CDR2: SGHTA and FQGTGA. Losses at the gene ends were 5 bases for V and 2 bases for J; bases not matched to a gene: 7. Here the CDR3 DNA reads TGTGCCAGCAGCCTACGACAGGGCCTCACAGATACGCAGTATTTT. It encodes CASSLRQGLTDTQYF.

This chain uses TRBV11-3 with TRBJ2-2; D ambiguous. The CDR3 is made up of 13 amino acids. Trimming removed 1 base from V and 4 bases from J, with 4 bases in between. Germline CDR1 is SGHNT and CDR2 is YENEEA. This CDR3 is CASSLGTTGELFF. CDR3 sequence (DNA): TGTGCCAGCAGCTTAGGGACCACCGGGGAGCTGTTTTTT.

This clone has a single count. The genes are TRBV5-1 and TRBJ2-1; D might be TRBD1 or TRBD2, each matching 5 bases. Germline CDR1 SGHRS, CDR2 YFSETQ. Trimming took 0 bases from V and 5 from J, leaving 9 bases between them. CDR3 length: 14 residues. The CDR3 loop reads CASSLAQGHNEQFF. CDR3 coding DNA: TGCGCCAGCAGCTTGGCGCAGGGACACAATGAGCAGTTCTTC.

CDR3 in DNA: TGTGCCAGCAGCCCTTCGGGACGGGCTCTTACAAACACTGAAGCTTTCTTT. Translation gives CASSPSGRALTNTEAFF. The chain is built from TRBV7-9 and TRBJ1-1, with D perhaps matching TRBD1 (5 bases). CDR3 size: 17 residues. Germline-derived CDR1 and CDR2 are SEHNR and FQNEAQ (reference sequence). Trimming took off 5 bases at V and 2 bases at J, with 21 bases between the two ends.

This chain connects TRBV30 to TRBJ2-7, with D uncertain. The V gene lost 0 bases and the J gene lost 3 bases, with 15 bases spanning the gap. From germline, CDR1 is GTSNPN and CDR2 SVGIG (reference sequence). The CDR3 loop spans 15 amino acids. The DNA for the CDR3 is TGTGCCTGGAGTGTTAATATTGGCAGGCTCTACGAGCAGTACTTC. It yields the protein CAWSVNIGRLYEQYF.

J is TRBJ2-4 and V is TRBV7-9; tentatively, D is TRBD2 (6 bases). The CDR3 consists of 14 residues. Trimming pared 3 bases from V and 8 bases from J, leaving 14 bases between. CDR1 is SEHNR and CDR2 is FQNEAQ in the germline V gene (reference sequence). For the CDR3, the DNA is TGTGCCAGCAGCTTTGGCGGGATGACGGACATTCAGTACTTC. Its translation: CASSFGGMTDIQYF.

The CDR3 reads CASTTDYEQYF. The CDR3 DNA follows: TGTGCCAGTACAACAGACTACGAGCAGTACTTC. This chain connects TRBV6-4 to TRBJ2-7; no reliable D call. Looked up from germline, CDR1 is MRHNA and CDR2 is SNTAGT. The length of the CDR3 is 11 residues. Trimming cost V 9 bases and J 3 bases, with 9 bases left between them.

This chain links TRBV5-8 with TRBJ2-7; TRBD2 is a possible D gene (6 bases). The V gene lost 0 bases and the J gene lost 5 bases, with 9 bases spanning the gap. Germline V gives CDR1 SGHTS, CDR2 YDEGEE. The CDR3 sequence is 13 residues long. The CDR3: CASSLAGGNEQYF. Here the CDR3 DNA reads TGTGCCAGCAGCTTGGCCGGGGGAAACGAGCAGTACTTC. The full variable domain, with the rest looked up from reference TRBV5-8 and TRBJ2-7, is EAGVTQSPTHLIKTRGQQATLRCSPISGHTSVYWYQQALGLGLQFLLWYDEGEERNRGNFPPRFSGRQFPNYSSELNVNALELEDSALYLCASSLAGGNEQYFGPGTRLTVT.

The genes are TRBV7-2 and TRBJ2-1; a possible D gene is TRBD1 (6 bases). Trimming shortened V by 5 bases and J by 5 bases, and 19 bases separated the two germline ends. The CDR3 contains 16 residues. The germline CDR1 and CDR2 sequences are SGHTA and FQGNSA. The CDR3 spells CASSGWGLASNNEQFF. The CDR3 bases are TGTGCCAGCAGCGGGTGGGGGCTAGCTAGCAACAATGAGCAGTTCTTC.

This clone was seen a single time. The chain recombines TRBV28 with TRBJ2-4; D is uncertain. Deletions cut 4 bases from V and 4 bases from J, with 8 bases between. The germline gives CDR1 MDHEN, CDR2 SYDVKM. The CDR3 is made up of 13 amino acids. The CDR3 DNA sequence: TGTGCCAGCAGTTACCACCAGAAAAACATTCAGTACTTC. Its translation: CASSYHQKNIQYF.